Reported below is one T cell receptor beta chain. Its antigen is not identified. The assay was immunoSEQ multiplex PCR, and TCRdb's table has in-frame clones only and misses some. The top ten hold 0.9% to 1.4% of the sample, which has 97,000 or so clones, around nine tenths seen once. These data belong to a study of siplizumab effects on memory and regulatory T cells. Findings of the study overall: Whether the proliferating Tregs (from siplizumab cultures) were suppressive was not confirmed. Significantly reduced by siplizumab was the cumulative frequency of alloreactive sequences, namely those traceable to unstimulated CD4+ memory cells. Sequences below about 10^-5 frequency were poorly captured. As a result, only a minor fraction of alloreactive clones mapped to unstimulated subsets.

Germline V gene lookup returns CDR1 SNHLY and CDR2 FYNNEI. The CDR3 is 17 residues long. The V end lost 4 bases, the J end lost 1 base, and 19 bases lay between the germline ends. The sequence came from a human donor in good health. Sequencing was carried out using CD4+ T cells sorted from blood. The V gene is TRBV2, the J gene TRBJ2-5, with a weak D call TRBD2 (8 bases). CDR3 DNA: TGTGCCAGCAGTGCAGGGGGACTAGTCCAACTCCAAGAGACCCAGTACTTC. It specifies CASSAGGLVQLQETQYF.